The source of this T cell receptor (beta chain) is a study of cytomegalovirus exposure and HLA in healthy donors (dated by TCRdb to about 2017). Some background on the complete study: In an earlier analysis of approximately 500 of the donors, 250 to 350 Gb of sequence data and about 110 million unique TCR beta sequences from 150 million to 200 million T cells were reported. About 300 gigabases of sequencing data and approximately 93 million unique TCR sequences were included in an early release covering about 620 HLA-typed donors. Of the roughly 410 genotyped donors, 70% to 90% were placed in the genetic ancestry cluster associated with self-reported Caucasian donors. The study was designed to test whether signatures of past pathogen exposure could be identified by cataloging public T cell receptors. The T cell repertoires of some 700 subjects were profiled by immunosequencing and related to cytomegalovirus serostatus. Besides the first cohort of roughly 640 subjects, a separate validation cohort made up of 95 to 150 different subjects was used. To predict cytomegalovirus infection status, the study brought together high-throughput TCR immunosequencing, statistical association of individual TCRs with disease status, and machine learning. A later analysis re-analyzed previously published TCR beta repertoires from 666 donors and added high-resolution HLA genotyping to study TCR occurrence patterns. Rather than using new phenotypic data, the later analysis identified candidate immune exposures from TCR beta sequences and from how often those sequences occurred across donors. An earlier analysis of fewer than 700 of the donors applied high-throughput TCR beta sequencing to assess whether each TCR beta V gene segment acted as functional or pseudogenic. Donor age, sex, ethnicity and CMV serostatus were collected together with the repertoire data. Genome-wide SNP genotypes for about 60% of the roughly 700 donors were used in a later genetic analysis, which treated that subset as a discovery cohort. All discovery cohort repertoires had been generated on a single sequencing platform. HLA typing included class I and class II loci at four-digit resolution. The number of donors typed differed by locus, with about 620-630 for A, B, C, DRB1 and DQB1, more than 500 for DQA1, over 600 for DPA1, and around 460 for DPB1. Roughly 5 DR-DQ haplotypes were handled as single units for association and clustering because linkage in the cohort was strong. Among around 400 genotyped donors of the cohort, an average of approximately 240,000 unique TCR beta nucleotide sequences was sequenced per donor, of which 15% to 20% were non-productive.

The cohort was made up of 500 to 800 healthy bone marrow donors. At the time of sampling, all cohort members were nominally healthy, though unrecorded immune exposures were likely present. The donor tested CMV seronegative, placing the donor among the roughly 350 seronegative members of the cohort. A peripheral blood sample was collected from each donor, and TCR beta sequencing was performed on peripheral blood mononuclear cells. Genomic DNA extraction from the blood cell samples was performed with the Qiagen DNeasy Blood Extraction Kit. Notes on this clone: What this receptor recognizes is not known. No quality values exist for individual bases; no much larger clone is one base distant.

A distance of 6 bases separates the germline ends of V and J, which lose 3 bases and 0 bases respectively. CDR1 and CDR2 are read off the germline V gene as KGHSH and LQKENI. The CDR3 starts with the cysteine, ends with the phenylalanine, and has 13 residues. Solely the CDR3 DNA is kept, with 39 bases framed from the first base. What the work shows at the level of the full study, not this receptor alone: The cohort was sequenced for TCR beta chains only, and without alpha or paired-chain data the features that could be detected were limited. It was suggested by the authors that the approach could potentially be generalized to other disease states and immunological phenotypes. The sequencing pipeline was judged likely to have produced a cluster of highly shared sequence variants as a technical artifact. A further reported finding was that TCR beta sequences accurately predicted the HLA-A and HLA-B alleles for most subjects in the first cohort. For the cohort, immune exposure information was limited to CMV serostatus. Some IMGT-functional V segments, including TRBV6-2 and TRBV6-3, could not be told apart with the 87-base-pair reads, so those segments were excluded. The study gave a list of under 200 TCR beta chains associated with cytomegalovirus. An association between a missense DCLRE1C variant and V-gene and J-gene trimming of TCR beta chains was found in a later genetic analysis and replicated in an independent cohort. About 15 rarely observed V segments, including chromosome 9 orphons, were excluded from the earlier analysis of approximately 500 of the donors because counts were too low. The classifier was reported to diagnose cytomegalovirus status with high specificity and sensitivity in both the original and validation cohorts. A later analysis found that most CMV-associated TCR beta chains appeared HLA-restricted, with HLA associations seemingly driven largely by CMV exposure. Roughly uniform sequencing depth across donors was assumed in presence/absence analyses, although this assumption may not hold. Correlated functional status among segregating V segments might be attributable to linkage disequilibrium, but an unknown experimental factor could not be ruled out. An earlier analysis of several hundred of the donors showed that most TCR beta V segments appeared in productive rearrangements either about 87% or about 30% of the time, which broadly matched IMGT annotations. While some public TCRs were present in many individuals, most TCR sequences turned up only very rarely across donors. Because HLA typing was unavailable for some donors at each locus, only the typed subset was used in association tests. According to a later analysis, parvovirus B19, influenza, CMV and Epstein-Barr virus appeared linked to several top co-occurrence clusters. When HLA alleles, especially DR and DQ, strongly co-occurred, attributing TCR associations to individual alleles was difficult. According to a later genetic analysis, donors in an Asian-associated ancestry cluster had fewer N-insertions in productive TCRs than the approximately 710-donor mean. A later analysis found that TCR association rates varied across HLA loci, with DRB1 alleles showing the most associated TCRs and HLA-C alleles the fewest. Three of the identified cytomegalovirus-associated TCR beta chains were confirmed in vitro to be specific for cytomegalovirus antigens. In a later analysis, HLA-associated TCR beta chains showed more clonal expansion and lower generation probabilities than non-associated chains that were equally common. A later analysis associated about 17,000 TCR beta sequences with specific HLA alleles at a false discovery rate of 0.05.

Libraries were built with the immunoSEQ multiplex PCR assay. The multiplex PCR relied on a mix of 60 forward primers for TCR Vbeta segments and 13 reverse primers for TCR Jbeta segments. Amplification of the CDR3 region of rearranged TCR beta genes was performed with a multiplex PCR assay on genomic DNA. The amplified TCR beta libraries were sequenced on the Illumina HiSeq System as 87-base-pair reads. Under the source paper's analysis protocol: A later analysis tallied around 87 million unique TCR beta chains across the 600 to 700 repertoires, and around 9.9 million of those chains were shared by two or more donors. Raw reads were error-corrected and collapsed into unique sequences with a nearest-neighbor algorithm that merged closely related sequences to remove PCR and sequencing errors. To assign V, D and J gene segments, CDR3 sequences were aligned to IMGT reference sequences. For a sequence to be retained, a match of at least six nucleotides to both a V gene segment and a J gene segment was required. A rearrangement counted as productive if the CDR3 had no stop codons and remained in frame with V and J, and every other rearrangement counted as non-productive. Following IMGT convention, CDR3 was defined as the stretch from the second conserved V-encoded cysteine to the conserved J-encoded phenylalanine. Sequences without an unambiguous match to a single V gene segment were excluded from the earlier analysis of approximately 560 of the donors. An earlier analysis of 587 of the donors called V segments functional above 56.7% productive rearrangements and segregating when the between-donor standard deviation exceeded 5%. A statistical classification framework was built to diagnose cytomegalovirus status from the catalog of TCR beta chain sequences. In a later analysis, TCR nucleotide sequences were compared against IMGT/GENE-DB human TR gene sequences so that V and J genes could be assigned. In a later analysis, CDR3 sequences and most-parsimonious VDJ recombination scenarios were assigned using the TCRdist pipeline. In a later analysis, each TCR beta chain was defined by its CDR3 amino acid sequence together with its V-gene family, and reads without a unique V-gene family were excluded. In a later analysis, around 650 highly shared, low-generation-probability nucleotide sequences were removed to address suspected cross-contamination and a sequencing artifact. In a later analysis, a clonal expansion index for each public chain was calculated from normalized within-repertoire ranks of inferred template counts. Generation probabilities in a later analysis came from a VDJ recombination model fitted to out-of-frame rearrangements, and those results were checked against IGoR. Hypergeometric tests were used in a later analysis to score TCR-TCR, TCR-HLA and TCR-CMV co-occurrence, with a repertoire-size bias correction applied to the TCR pairs. False discovery rates were estimated in a later analysis by permuting HLA or CMV assignments 20 times. In a later analysis, co-occurring TCRs were grouped using DBSCAN, and TCRdist sequence similarity was added for clustering within HLA-allele-positive subsets. Repertoires with fewer than 30,000 or more than 120,000 public chains were left out of co-occurrence clustering, as were four to six repertoires with anomalous nucleotide sharing. As stored in TCRdb, this immuneACCESS dataset retains in-frame rearrangements with V and J assigned. A fraction of the clones does not appear; measured against another copy, unresolved V genes explain less than half of the discrepancy, and the remainder lacks a known reason. That table supplies the V and J calls and clone size; D and trimming were determined from the DNA. The sample profile shows about 200,000 clones; roughly 70% of them were found once. 1.5% to 2% of the sample comes from the top ten.

Recombination connected TRBV18 to TRBJ2-7, with the D gene not clear enough to name. The receptor comes from a woman aged 30 to 39 in good health and CMV-seronegative. Material for sequencing was PBMCs. Here is the DNA: TGTGCCAGCTCACCTGTGCGCTCCTACGAGCAGTACTTC. Translated, it gives CASSPVRSYEQYF.